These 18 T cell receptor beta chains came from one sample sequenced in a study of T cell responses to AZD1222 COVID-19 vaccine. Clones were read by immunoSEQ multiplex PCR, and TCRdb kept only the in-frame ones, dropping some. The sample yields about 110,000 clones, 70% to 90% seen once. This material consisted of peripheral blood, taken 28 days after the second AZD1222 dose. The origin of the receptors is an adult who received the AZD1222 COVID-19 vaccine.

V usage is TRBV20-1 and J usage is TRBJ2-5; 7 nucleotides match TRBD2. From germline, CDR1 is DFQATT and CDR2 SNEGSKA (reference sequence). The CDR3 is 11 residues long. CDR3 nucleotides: TGCGGGGGGGTAGGCACAGAGACCCAGTACTTC. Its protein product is CGGVGTETQYF.

The CDR3 sequence: CASSGMGRSSGANVLTF. DNA of the CDR3: TGTGCCAGCAGTGGCATGGGACGGAGCTCTGGGGCCAACGTCCTGACTTTC. The V and J genes are TRBV2 and TRBJ2-6, with D perhaps given as TRBD1 or TRBD2 (5 bases each). Between the trimmed V and J ends, which lost 4 bases and 0 bases, there was a span of 13 bases. The V gene's germline CDR1 is SNHLY and CDR2 FYNNEI. The CDR3 sequence is 17 residues long.

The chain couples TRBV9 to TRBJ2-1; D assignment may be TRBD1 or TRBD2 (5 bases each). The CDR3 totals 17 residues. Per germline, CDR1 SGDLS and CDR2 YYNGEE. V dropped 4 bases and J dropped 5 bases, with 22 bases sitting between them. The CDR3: CASSPTPAGTPDNEQFF. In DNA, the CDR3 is TGTGCCAGCAGCCCCACTCCTGCCGGGACCCCGGACAATGAGCAGTTCTTC.

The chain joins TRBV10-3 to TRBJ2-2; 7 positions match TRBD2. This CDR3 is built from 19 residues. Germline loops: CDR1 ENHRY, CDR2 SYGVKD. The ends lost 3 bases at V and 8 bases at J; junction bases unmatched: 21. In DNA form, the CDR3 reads TGTGCCATCAGTGACGGGGTTTCTGGGACTACAGAAAAGGTGGGGGAGCTGTTTTTT. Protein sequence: CAISDGVSGTTEKVGELFF.

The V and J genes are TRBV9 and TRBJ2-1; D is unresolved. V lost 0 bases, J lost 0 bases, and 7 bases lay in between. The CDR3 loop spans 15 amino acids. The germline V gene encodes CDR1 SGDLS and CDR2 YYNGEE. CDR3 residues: CASSVDVSSYNEQFF. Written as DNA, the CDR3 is TGTGCCAGCAGCGTAGATGTCAGCTCCTACAATGAGCAGTTCTTC.

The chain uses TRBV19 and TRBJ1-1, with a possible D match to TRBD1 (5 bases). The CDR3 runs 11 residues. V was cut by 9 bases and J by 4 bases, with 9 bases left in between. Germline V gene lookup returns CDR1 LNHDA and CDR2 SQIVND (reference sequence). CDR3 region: CASREATEAFF. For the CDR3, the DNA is TGTGCCAGCAGGGAAGCCACTGAAGCTTTCTTT.

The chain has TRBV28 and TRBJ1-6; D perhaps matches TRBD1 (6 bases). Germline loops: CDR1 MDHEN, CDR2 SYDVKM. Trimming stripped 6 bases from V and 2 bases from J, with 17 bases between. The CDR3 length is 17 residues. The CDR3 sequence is CASSQPLTGTYNSPLHF. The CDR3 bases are TGTGCCAGCAGCCAACCCCTAACAGGGACCTATAATTCACCCCTCCACTTT.

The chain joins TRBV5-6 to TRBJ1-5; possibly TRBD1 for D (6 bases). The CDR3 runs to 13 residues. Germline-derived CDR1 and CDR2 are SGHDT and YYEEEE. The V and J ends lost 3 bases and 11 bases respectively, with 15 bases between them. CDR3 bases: TGTGCCAGCAGCTCCCGGGGGCTATGGGCCCAGCATTTT. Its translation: CASSSRGLWAQHF.

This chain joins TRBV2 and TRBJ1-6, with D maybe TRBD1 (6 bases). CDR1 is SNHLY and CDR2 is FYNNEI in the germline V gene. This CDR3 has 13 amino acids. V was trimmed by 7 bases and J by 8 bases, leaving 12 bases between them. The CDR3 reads CASKEQGDSPLHF. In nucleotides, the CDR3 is TGTGCCAGCAAGGAACAGGGAGATTCACCCCTCCACTTT.

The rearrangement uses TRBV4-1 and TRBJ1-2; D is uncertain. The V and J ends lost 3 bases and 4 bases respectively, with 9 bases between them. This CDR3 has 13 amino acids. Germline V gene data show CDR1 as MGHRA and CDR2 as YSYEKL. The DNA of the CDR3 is TGCGCCAGCAGCCAGCAGGTGGGCTATGGCTACACCTTC. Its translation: CASSQQVGYGYTF.

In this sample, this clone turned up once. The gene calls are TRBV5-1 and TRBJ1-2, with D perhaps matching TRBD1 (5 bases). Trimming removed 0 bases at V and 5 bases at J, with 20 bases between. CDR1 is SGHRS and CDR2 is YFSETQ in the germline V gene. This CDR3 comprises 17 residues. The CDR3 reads CASSLAGIRYRRYGYTF. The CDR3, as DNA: TGCGCCAGCAGCTTGGCCGGAATTAGATACAGGAGATATGGCTACACCTTC. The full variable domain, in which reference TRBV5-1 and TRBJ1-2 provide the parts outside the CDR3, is KAGVTQTPRYLIKTRGQQVTLSCSPISGHRSVSWYQQTPGQGLQFLFEYFSETQRNKGNFPGRFSGRQFSNSRSEMNVSTLELGDSALYLCASSLAGIRYRRYGYTFGSGTRLTVV.

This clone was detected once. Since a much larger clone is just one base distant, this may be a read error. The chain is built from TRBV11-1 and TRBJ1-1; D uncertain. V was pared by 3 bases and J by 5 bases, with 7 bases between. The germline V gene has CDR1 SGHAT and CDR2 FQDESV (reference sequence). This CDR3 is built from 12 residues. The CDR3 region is CASSFSRTEAFF. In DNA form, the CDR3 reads TGTGCCAGCAGCTTCAGCCGGACTGAAGCTTTCTTT.

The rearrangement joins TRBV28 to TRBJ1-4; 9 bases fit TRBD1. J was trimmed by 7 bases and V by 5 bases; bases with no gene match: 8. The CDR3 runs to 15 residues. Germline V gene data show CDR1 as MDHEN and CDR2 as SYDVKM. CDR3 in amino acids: CASSAYRGLGEKLFF. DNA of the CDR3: TGTGCCAGCAGTGCCTACAGGGGGCTTGGTGAAAAACTGTTTTTT.

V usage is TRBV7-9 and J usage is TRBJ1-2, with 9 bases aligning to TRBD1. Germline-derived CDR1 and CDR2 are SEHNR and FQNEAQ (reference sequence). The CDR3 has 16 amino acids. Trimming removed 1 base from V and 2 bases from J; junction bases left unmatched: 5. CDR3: CASSLEETGGNYGYTF. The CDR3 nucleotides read TGTGCCAGCAGCTTAGAGGAGACAGGGGGGAACTATGGCTACACCTTC. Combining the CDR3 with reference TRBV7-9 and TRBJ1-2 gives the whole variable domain DTGVSQNPRHKITKRGQNVTFRCDPISEHNRLYWYRQTLGQGPEFLTYFQNEAQLEKSRLLSDRFSAERPKGSFSTLEIQRTEQGDSAMYLCASSLEETGGNYGYTFGSGTRLTVV.

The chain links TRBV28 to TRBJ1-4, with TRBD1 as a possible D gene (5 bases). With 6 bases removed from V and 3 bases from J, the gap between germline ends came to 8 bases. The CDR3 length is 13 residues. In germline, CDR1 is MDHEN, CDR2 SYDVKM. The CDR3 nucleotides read TGTGCCAGCAGCGGAGGGGCTAATGAAAAACTGTTTTTT. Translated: CASSGGANEKLFF.

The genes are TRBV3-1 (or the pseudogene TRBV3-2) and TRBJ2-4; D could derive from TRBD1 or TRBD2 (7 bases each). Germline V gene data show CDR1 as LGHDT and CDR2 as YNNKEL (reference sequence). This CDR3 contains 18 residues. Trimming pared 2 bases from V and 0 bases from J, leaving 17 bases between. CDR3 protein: CASSQLSRGGLAKNIQYF. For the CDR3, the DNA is TGTGCCAGCAGCCAACTAAGCAGGGGGGGCCTAGCCAAAAACATTCAGTACTTC.

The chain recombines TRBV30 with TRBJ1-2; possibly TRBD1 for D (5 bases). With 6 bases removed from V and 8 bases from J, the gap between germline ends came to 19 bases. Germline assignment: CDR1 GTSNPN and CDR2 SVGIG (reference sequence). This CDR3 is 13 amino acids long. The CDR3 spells CACPGLAQEGYTF. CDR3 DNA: TGTGCCTGCCCGGGACTAGCCCAGGAAGGCTACACCTTC.

The CDR3 loop reads CASSLLGGNTIYF. Written as DNA, the CDR3 is TGTGCCAGCAGCCTCCTCGGAGGAAACACCATATATTTT. V usage is TRBV12-3 or TRBV12-4 and J usage is TRBJ1-3; D is unresolved. V lost 6 bases, J lost 4 bases, and 10 bases lay in between. The CDR3 runs to 13 residues.